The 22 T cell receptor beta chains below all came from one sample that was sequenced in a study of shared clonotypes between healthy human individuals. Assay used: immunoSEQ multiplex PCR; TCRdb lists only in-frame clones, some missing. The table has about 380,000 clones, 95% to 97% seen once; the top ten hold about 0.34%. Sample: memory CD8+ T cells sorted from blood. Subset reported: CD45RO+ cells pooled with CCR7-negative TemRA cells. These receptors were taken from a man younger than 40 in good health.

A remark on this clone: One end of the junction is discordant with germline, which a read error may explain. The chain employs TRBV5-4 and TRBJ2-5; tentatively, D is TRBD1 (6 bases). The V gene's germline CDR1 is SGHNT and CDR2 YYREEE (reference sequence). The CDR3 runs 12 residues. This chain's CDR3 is CASSLEGGTQYF. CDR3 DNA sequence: TGTGCCAGCAGTTTGGAAGGGGGGACCCAGTACTTC. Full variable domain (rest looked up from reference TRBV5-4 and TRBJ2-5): ETGVTQSPTHLIKTRGQQVTLRCSSQSGHNTVSWYQQALGQGPQFIFQYYREEENGRGNFPPRFSGLQFPNYSSELNVNALELDDSALYLCASSLEGGTQYFGPGTRLLVL.

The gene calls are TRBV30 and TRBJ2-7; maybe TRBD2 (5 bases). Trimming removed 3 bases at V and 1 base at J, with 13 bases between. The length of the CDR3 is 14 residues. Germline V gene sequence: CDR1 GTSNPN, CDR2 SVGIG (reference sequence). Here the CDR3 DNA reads TGTGCCTGGAGGTCACTAGATAGGTCCTACGAGCAGTACTTC. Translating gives CAWRSLDRSYEQYF.

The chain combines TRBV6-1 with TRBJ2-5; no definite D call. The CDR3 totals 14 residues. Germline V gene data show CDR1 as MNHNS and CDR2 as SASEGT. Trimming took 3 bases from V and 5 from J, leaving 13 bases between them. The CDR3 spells CASSDNRKWETQYF. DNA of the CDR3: TGTGCCAGCAGTGATAACCGGAAGTGGGAGACCCAGTACTTC.

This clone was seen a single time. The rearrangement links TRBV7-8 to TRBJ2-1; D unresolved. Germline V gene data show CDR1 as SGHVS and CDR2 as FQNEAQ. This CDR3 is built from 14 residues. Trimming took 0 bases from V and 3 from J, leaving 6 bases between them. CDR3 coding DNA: TGTGCCAGCAGCTTAGCAGGTTACTACAATGAGCAGTTCTTC. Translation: CASSLAGYYNEQFF.

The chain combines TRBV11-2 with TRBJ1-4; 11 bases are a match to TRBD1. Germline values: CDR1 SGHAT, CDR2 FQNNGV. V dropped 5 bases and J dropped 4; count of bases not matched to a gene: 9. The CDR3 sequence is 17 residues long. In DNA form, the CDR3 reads TGTGCCAGCAGCCGAGTCGGGACAGGGGGTCTTAATGAAAAACTGTTTTTT. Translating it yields CASSRVGTGGLNEKLFF.

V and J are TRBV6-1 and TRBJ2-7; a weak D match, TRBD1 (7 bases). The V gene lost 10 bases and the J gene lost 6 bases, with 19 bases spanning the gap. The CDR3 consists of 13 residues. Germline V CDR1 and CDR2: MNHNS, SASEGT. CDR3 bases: TGTGCCAACGCGGCGGAGGGGGCGCGCGAGCAGTACTTC. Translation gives CANAAEGAREQYF.

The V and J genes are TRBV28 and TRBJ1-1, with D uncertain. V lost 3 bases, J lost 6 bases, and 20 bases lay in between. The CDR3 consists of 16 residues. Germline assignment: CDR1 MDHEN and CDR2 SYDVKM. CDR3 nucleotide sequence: TGTGCCAGCAGTTTTGGCTTGGTGGGCGGCCAATCTGAAGCTTTCTTT. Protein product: CASSFGLVGGQSEAFF.

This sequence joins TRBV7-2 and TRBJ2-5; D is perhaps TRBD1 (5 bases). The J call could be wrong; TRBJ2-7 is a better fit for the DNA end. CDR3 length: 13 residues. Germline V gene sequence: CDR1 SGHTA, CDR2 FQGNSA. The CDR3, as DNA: TGTGCCAGCAGTCAAGACAGATCCTACGAGCAGTACTTC. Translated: CASSQDRSYEQYF.

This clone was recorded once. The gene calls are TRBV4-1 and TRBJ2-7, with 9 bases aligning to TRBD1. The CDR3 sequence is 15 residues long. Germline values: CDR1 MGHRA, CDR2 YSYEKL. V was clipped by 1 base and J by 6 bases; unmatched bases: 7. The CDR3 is CASSQVFRDRVEQYF. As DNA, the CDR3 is TGCGCCAGCAGCCAAGTCTTCAGGGACAGGGTCGAGCAGTACTTC.

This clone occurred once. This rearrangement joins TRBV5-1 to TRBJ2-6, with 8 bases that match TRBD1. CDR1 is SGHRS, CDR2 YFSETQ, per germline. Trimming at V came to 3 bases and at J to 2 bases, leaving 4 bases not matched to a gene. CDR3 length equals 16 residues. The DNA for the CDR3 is TGCGCCAGCAGCTGGACACAGGGGGCTGGGGCCAACGTCCTGACTTTC. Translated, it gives CASSWTQGAGANVLTF.

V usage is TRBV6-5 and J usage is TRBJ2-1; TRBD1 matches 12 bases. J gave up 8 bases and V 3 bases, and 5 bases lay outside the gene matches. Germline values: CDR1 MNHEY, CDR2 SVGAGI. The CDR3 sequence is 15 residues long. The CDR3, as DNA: TGTGCCAGCAGTTATTCCGGGACAGGGGGCTATGAGCAGTTCTTC. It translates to CASSYSGTGGYEQFF.

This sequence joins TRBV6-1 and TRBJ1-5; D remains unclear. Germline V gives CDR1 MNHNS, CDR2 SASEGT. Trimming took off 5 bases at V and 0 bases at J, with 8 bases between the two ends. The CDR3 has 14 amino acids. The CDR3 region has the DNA TGTGCCAGCAGTCTGACGACTAGCAATCAGCCCCAGCATTTT. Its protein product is CASSLTTSNQPQHF.

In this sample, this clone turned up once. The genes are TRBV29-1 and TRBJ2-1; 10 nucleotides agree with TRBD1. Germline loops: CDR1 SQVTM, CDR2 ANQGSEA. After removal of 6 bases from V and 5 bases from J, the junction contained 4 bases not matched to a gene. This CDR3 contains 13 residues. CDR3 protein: CSVPGTGDNEQFF. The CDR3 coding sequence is TGCAGCGTGCCCGGGACAGGGGACAATGAGCAGTTCTTC.

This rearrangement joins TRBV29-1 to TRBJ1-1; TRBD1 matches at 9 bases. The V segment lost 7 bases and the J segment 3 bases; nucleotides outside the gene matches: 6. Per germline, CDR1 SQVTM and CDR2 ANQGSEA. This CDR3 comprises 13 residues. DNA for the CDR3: TGCAGCGCCACAGGGGGCAGGGACACTGAAGCTTTCTTT. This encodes CSATGGRDTEAFF.

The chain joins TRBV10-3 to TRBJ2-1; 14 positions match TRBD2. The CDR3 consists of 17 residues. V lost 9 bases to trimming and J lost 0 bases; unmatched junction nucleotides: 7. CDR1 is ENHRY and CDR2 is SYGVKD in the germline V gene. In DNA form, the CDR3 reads TGTGCCATTTCTGGACTAGCGGGAGGAAGCTCCTACAATGAGCAGTTCTTC. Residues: CAISGLAGGSSYNEQFF.

CDR3 in amino acids: CASSLGLAGANEQFF. CDR3 nucleotide sequence: TGTGCCAGCAGCTTGGGACTAGCGGGAGCCAATGAGCAGTTCTTC. This chain links TRBV11-3 with TRBJ2-1; 14 nucleotides match TRBD2. CDR3 size: 15 residues. Germline V gene lookup returns CDR1 SGHNT and CDR2 YENEEA. Germline trimming cut 3 bases from V and 6 bases from J; bases unmatched to any gene: 1.

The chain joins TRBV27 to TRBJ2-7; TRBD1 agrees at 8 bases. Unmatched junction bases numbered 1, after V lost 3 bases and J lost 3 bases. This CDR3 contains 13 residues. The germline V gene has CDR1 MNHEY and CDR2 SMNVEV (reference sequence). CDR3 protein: CASSFGQGYEQYF. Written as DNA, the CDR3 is TGTGCCAGCAGTTTTGGACAGGGCTACGAGCAGTACTTC.

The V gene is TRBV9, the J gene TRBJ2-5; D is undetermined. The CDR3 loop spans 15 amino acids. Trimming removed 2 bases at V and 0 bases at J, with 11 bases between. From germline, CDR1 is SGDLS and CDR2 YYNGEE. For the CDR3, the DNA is TGTGCCAGCAGCGTTGCTGACTTGTACCAAGAGACCCAGTACTTC. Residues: CASSVADLYQETQYF.

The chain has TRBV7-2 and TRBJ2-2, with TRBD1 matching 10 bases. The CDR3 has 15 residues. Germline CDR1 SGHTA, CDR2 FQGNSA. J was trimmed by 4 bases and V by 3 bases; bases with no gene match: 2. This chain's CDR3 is CASSFGDRGTGELFF. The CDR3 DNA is TGTGCCAGCAGCTTCGGGGACAGGGGCACCGGGGAGCTGTTTTTT.

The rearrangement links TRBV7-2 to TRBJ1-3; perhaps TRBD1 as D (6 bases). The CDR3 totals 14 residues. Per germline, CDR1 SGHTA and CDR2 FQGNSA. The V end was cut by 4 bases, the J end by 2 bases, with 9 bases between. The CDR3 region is CASSSYRAGNTIYF. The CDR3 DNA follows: TGTGCCAGCAGCTCATACAGGGCTGGAAACACCATATATTTT.

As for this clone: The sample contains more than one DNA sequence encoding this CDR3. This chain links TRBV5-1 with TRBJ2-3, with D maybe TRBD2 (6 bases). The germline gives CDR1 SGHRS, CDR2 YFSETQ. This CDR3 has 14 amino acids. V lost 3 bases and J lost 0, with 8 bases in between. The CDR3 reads CASSSGTSTDTQYF. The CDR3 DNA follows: TGCGCCAGCAGCTCCGGGACTAGCACAGATACGCAGTATTTT.

This CDR3 is CASSVGRGTEAFF. CDR3 nucleotide sequence: TGTGCCAGCAGCGTAGGAAGGGGGACTGAAGCTTTCTTT. The chain combines TRBV9 with TRBJ1-1; weak D call: TRBD1 (6 bases). CDR3 length: 13 amino acids. CDR1 and CDR2 from the germline V gene are SGDLS and YYNGEE. V lost 0 bases, J lost 5 bases, and 8 bases lay in between.